The 29 T cell receptor beta chains below were found in one sample sequenced in a study of human T cells and chemical hapten exposure. TCRdb reanalysed the RACE reads using MiXCR and keeps one entry per CDR3 protein. The data hold roughly 200,000 distinct CDR3 sequences, with about 25% observed a single time. Time point specified: patch test 3, about 24 weeks after DPC sensitization. Treatment specified: therapeutic diphenylcyclopropenone sensitization with weekly scalp DPC. Source: whole blood, taken in connection with sensitization to the hapten diphenylcyclopropenone (DPC). These receptors all come from a middle-aged woman with alopecia areata. Some clones in this sample may be carry-over from other donors' samples.

This clonotype appeared many times. The chain carries TRBV9 and TRBJ2-3; 8 bases agree with TRBD1. The V segment lost 0 bases and the J segment 2 bases; nucleotides outside the gene matches: 8. Germline loops: CDR1 SGDLS, CDR2 YYNGEE. This CDR3 comprises 17 residues. CDR3 protein: CASSVAPGDRFTDTQYF. Here the CDR3 DNA reads TGTGCCAGCAGCGTAGCTCCGGGGGACAGGTTCACAGATACGCAGTATTTT.

The rearrangement joins TRBV20-1 to TRBJ2-7, with 9 positions matching TRBD1. The CDR3 extends over 16 amino acids. In germline, CDR1 is DFQATT, CDR2 SNEGSKA (reference sequence). Trimming removed 1 base from V and 3 bases from J; junction bases left unmatched: 10. The CDR3 spells CSARVGGDRAHYEQYF. The CDR3 DNA sequence: TGCAGTGCTAGAGTCGGCGGGGACAGGGCCCACTACGAGCAGTACTTC.

The V gene is TRBV6-5, the J gene TRBJ2-3; TRBD2 agrees at 11 bases. The CDR3 runs to 15 residues. The V gene end was trimmed by 6 bases and the J gene end by 2 bases; junction bases not matched to a gene: 4. Germline loops: CDR1 MNHEY, CDR2 SVGAGI. CDR3 residues: CASSRLAGITDTQYF. Written as DNA, the CDR3 is TGTGCCAGCAGCAGACTAGCGGGGATCACAGATACGCAGTATTTT.

The V call is TRBV28, the J call TRBJ2-7; D is uncertain. This CDR3 is built from 12 residues. Germline CDR1 MDHEN, CDR2 SYDVKM. Trimming took 5 bases from V and 2 from J, leaving 7 bases between them. CDR3 protein: CASSAYAYEQYF. The CDR3 DNA reads TGTGCCAGCAGTGCCTATGCCTACGAGCAGTACTTC. The variable domain in full, completed from reference TRBV28 and TRBJ2-7, reads DVKVTQSSRYLVKRTGEKVFLECVQDMDHENMFWYRQDPGLGLRLIYFSYDVKMKEKGDIPEGYSVSREKKERFSLILESASTNQTSMYLCASSAYAYEQYFGPGTRLTVT.

V usage is TRBV5-1 and J usage is TRBJ2-3; TRBD2 matches at 13 bases. With 0 bases clipped from V and 5 bases from J, the junction kept 6 bases outside the gene matches. There are 17 residues in the CDR3. CDR1 SGHRS and CDR2 YFSETQ come from the germline V gene. For the CDR3, the DNA is TGCGCCAGCAGCTTGGCCCTGGGACTAGCGGGATTAGATACGCAGTATTTT. Encoded protein: CASSLALGLAGLDTQYF.

J is TRBJ2-1 and V is TRBV2; 12 positions agree with TRBD2. The closer fit of TRBJ2-7 to the DNA end suggests the J call may be wrong. The V gene's germline CDR1 is SNHLY and CDR2 FYNNEI. The CDR3 sequence is 15 residues long. The CDR3 DNA follows: TGTGCCAGCAGTGAAGGGACTAGCGGGATAAATGAGCAGTACTTC. This encodes CASSEGTSGINEQYF.

The rearrangement joins TRBV29-1 to TRBJ2-5; no firm D call. This CDR3 has 12 amino acids. V gave up 2 bases and J gave up 0 bases, with 4 bases separating them. Germline V gene sequence: CDR1 SQVTM, CDR2 ANQGSEA. The CDR3 sequence is CSVERHQETQYF. DNA for the CDR3: TGCAGCGTTGAAAGGCACCAAGAGACCCAGTACTTC.

This clonotype appeared a few times. In DNA form, the CDR3 reads TGCAGCGTTGGGGCTAACTATGGCTACACCTTC. It is translated as CSVGANYGYTF. This rearrangement joins TRBV29-1 to TRBJ1-2; D gene unclear. The V end lost 4 bases, the J end lost 0 bases, and 3 bases lay between the germline ends. The CDR3 contains 11 residues. From germline, CDR1 is SQVTM and CDR2 ANQGSEA.

The rearrangement links TRBV4-3 to TRBJ1-5; D gene ambiguous. The CDR3 spans 15 residues. Per the germline V gene, CDR1 is LGHNA and CDR2 is YSLEER. V was clipped by 0 bases and J by 7 bases, with 13 bases between them. Here the CDR3 reads CASSQDLAMEQPQHF. Here the CDR3 DNA reads TGCGCCAGCAGCCAAGATTTGGCCATGGAGCAGCCCCAGCATTTT.

The rearrangement links TRBV27 to TRBJ2-4; TRBD1 matches 9 bases. The CDR3 spans 16 residues. V gave up 5 bases and J gave up 1 base; unmatched junction bases: 6. Germline CDR1 and CDR2: MNHEY and SMNVEV (reference sequence). CDR3 DNA: TGTGCCAGCAGTCCCGGACAGGGGTGGGCCAAAAACATTCAGTACTTC. Amino acids: CASSPGQGWAKNIQYF.

This clonotype was counted only a few times. This chain joins TRBV6-2 or TRBV6-3 and TRBJ1-1; D uncertain. This CDR3 spans 13 amino acids. The germline V gene has CDR1 MNHEY and CDR2 SVGEGT. Trimming took 2 bases from V and 1 from J, leaving 5 bases between them. The CDR3 protein is CASSYARNTEAFF. CDR3 nucleotides: TGTGCCAGCAGTTACGCCAGGAACACTGAAGCTTTCTTT.

The chain couples TRBV20-1 to TRBJ1-1; TRBD1 aligns across 8 bases. Per the germline V gene, CDR1 is DFQATT and CDR2 is SNEGSKA (reference sequence). The CDR3 extends over 13 amino acids. Germline trimming cut 6 bases from V and 11 bases from J; bases unmatched to any gene: 14. CDR3 region: CSAERTGHSRAFF. The CDR3 DNA follows: TGCAGTGCGGAACGGACAGGGCATTCGCGGGCTTTCTTT.

CDR3 region: CASSVADEQYF. Here the CDR3 DNA reads TGTGCCAGCAGTGTCGCAGACGAGCAGTACTTC. The rearrangement links TRBV2 to TRBJ2-7; D unclear. The V gene lost 4 bases and the J gene lost 5 bases, with 6 bases spanning the gap. The CDR3 is 11 amino acids. The V gene's germline CDR1 is SNHLY and CDR2 FYNNEI.

The chain has TRBV29-1 and TRBJ1-2, with TRBD1 matching 7 bases. Germline-derived CDR1 and CDR2 are SQVTM and ANQGSEA. J lost 7 bases, V lost 1 base, and 6 bases had no gene match. The length of the CDR3 is 13 residues. CDR3 nucleotide sequence: TGCAGCGTTGAAGGACAGGGTGGGCTTGGCTACACCTTC. Its translation: CSVEGQGGLGYTF.

The genes are TRBV20-1 and TRBJ1-2; tentatively, D is TRBD1 (6 bases). CDR1 and CDR2 from the germline V gene are DFQATT and SNEGSKA (reference sequence). The CDR3 spans 13 residues. Deletions cut 3 bases from V and 8 bases from J, with 16 bases between. The chain's CDR3 is CSASQGIDRGYTF. The CDR3 DNA reads TGCAGTGCTAGTCAGGGGATCGATAGAGGCTACACCTTC.

The J gene is TRBJ2-5, the V gene TRBV20-1, with 7 bases that match TRBD2. Per the germline V gene, CDR1 is DFQATT and CDR2 is SNEGSKA (reference sequence). V shed 6 bases, J shed 2 bases, and the junction held 12 bases outside the gene matches. The CDR3 sequence is 15 residues long. Here the CDR3 reads CSAPKASGPQETQYF. The CDR3 region has the DNA TGCAGTGCCCCAAAGGCTAGCGGCCCGCAAGAGACCCAGTACTTC.

This clonotype was picked up a small number of times. This chain uses TRBV4-3 with TRBJ1-2; weak D call: TRBD1 (5 bases). The germline gives CDR1 LGHNA, CDR2 YSLEER. The CDR3 is made up of 15 amino acids. V was shortened by 0 bases and J by 2 bases, with 10 bases between the two germline ends. CDR3 sequence: CASSQEEAGNYGYTF. CDR3 DNA sequence: TGCGCCAGCAGCCAAGAAGAGGCAGGGAACTATGGCTACACCTTC.

The V gene is TRBV7-6, the J gene TRBJ1-1, with 7 bases fitting TRBD1. The CDR3 has 15 amino acids. The germline gives CDR1 SGHVS, CDR2 FNYEAQ. Germline trimming cut 4 bases from V and 6 bases from J; bases unmatched to any gene: 11. Here the CDR3 DNA reads TGTGCCAGCAGCTACCTGACAGGGCCGGTGTCTGAAGCTTTCTTT. Translating it yields CASSYLTGPVSEAFF.

The sample holds many counts of this clonotype. The chain couples TRBV29-1 to TRBJ2-7, with a weak D call TRBD1 (5 bases). V lost 6 bases, J lost 5 bases, and 20 bases lay in between. This CDR3 has 14 residues. Germline V gene sequence: CDR1 SQVTM, CDR2 ANQGSEA. The DNA of the CDR3 is TGCAGCGTGGACACCTTAGACAGTCCCAACGAGCAGTACTTC. It encodes CSVDTLDSPNEQYF.

The chain carries TRBV7-2 and TRBJ2-1; D not certain. Germline V gives CDR1 SGHTA, CDR2 FQGNSA. This CDR3 region has 13 residues. Trimming took off 5 bases at V and 6 bases at J, with 11 bases between the two ends. CDR3 region: CASSPSWGNEQFF. As DNA, the CDR3 is TGTGCCAGCAGCCCCAGTTGGGGCAATGAGCAGTTCTTC.

This clonotype was found many times. The V call is TRBV7-3, the J call TRBJ1-5; D is undetermined. Germline CDR1 and CDR2: SGHTA and FQGTGA. V lost 1 base and J 3 bases, leaving 4 bases between the germline ends. CDR3 size: 13 residues. The CDR3, as DNA: TGTGCCAGCAGCTTAAATGCCAATCAGCCCCAGCATTTT. Translation: CASSLNANQPQHF. Filled out from reference TRBV7-3 and TRBJ1-5, the complete variable domain reads GAGVSQTPSNKVTEKGKYVELRCDPISGHTALYWYRQSLGQGPEFLIYFQGTGAADDSGLPNDRFFAVRPEGSVSTLKIQRTERGDSAVYLCASSLNANQPQHFGDGTRLSIL.

This sequence joins TRBV6-2 or TRBV6-3 and TRBJ2-3; 13 bases align to TRBD2. CDR1 and CDR2 from the germline V gene are MNHEY and SVGEGT. V shed 4 bases, J shed 6 bases, and the junction held 10 bases outside the gene matches. The CDR3 is 17 residues long. CDR3 loop: CASSSRTSGRIKDTQYF. Written as DNA, the CDR3 is TGTGCCAGCAGTTCACGGACTAGCGGGAGAATAAAGGATACGCAGTATTTT.

The CDR3 sequence: CSASYGGGGVYEQYF. Here the CDR3 DNA reads TGCAGTGCTAGTTATGGGGGCGGGGGGGTATACGAGCAGTACTTC. The chain couples TRBV20-1 to TRBJ2-7, with 9 bases matching TRBD2. With V trimmed by 3 bases and J by 4 bases, 10 bases remained unmatched. CDR3 length equals 15 residues. Germline CDR1 reads DFQATT; CDR2 reads SNEGSKA (reference sequence).

The J gene is TRBJ2-7, the V gene TRBV29-1; D might be TRBD1 (5 bases). This CDR3 is built from 13 residues. Between the trimmed V and J ends, which lost 2 bases and 2 bases, there was a span of 10 bases. Germline V gives CDR1 SQVTM, CDR2 ANQGSEA. The CDR3 nucleotides are TGCAGCGTTGAATCCGACAGAGCCTACGAGCAGTACTTC. Amino acid sequence: CSVESDRAYEQYF.

This clonotype was detected ten times or more. The chain links TRBV20-1 to TRBJ2-7; 8 bases map to TRBD1. The J segment lost 1 base and the V segment lost 6 bases, leaving 5 bases of the junction unmatched. Germline lookup yields CDR1 DFQATT and CDR2 SNEGSKA (reference sequence). This CDR3 contains 13 residues. The DNA of the CDR3 is TGCAGTGCCGGCCAGGGGGCGTCCTACGAGCAGTACTTC. It is translated as CSAGQGASYEQYF.

With respect to this clonotype: A read error may produce the germline difference seen at one junction end. V is TRBV20-1 and J is TRBJ2-7; D unclear. The germline CDR1 and CDR2 sequences are DFQATT and SNEGSKA (reference sequence). This CDR3 is built from 12 residues. Written as DNA, the CDR3 is TGCAGTGCTAGAGATAATGGAGCAGTTGCGAACTTC. Protein sequence: CSARDNGAVANF.

This clonotype was counted many times. This rearrangement joins TRBV6-2 or TRBV6-3 to TRBJ2-1; 11 positions match TRBD2. V trimming: 6 bases; J trimming: 8 bases; junction bases outside the gene matches: 12. CDR1 MNHEY and CDR2 SVGEGT come from the germline V gene. This CDR3 is built from 16 residues. CDR3 in amino acids: CASSPDTSGRFDEQFF. The CDR3 DNA is TGTGCCAGCAGCCCCGACACTAGCGGGAGATTCGATGAGCAGTTCTTC.

Ten or more counts support this clonotype. J is TRBJ2-7 and V is TRBV4-2; 10 bases are a match to TRBD2. The length of the CDR3 is 18 residues. The junction had 13 bases not matched to a gene; V was cut back by 4 bases and J by 1 base. Germline loops: CDR1 LGHNA, CDR2 YNFKEQ. CDR3 protein: CASSLGASGRLTSYEQYF. The CDR3 coding sequence is TGTGCCAGCAGCCTTGGGGCTAGCGGGAGATTAACGTCCTACGAGCAGTACTTC.

The J gene is TRBJ2-7, the V gene TRBV7-6, with a weak D call TRBD1 (6 bases). The CDR3 runs 13 residues. CDR1 is SGHVS and CDR2 is FNYEAQ in the germline V gene. Trimming removed 5 bases at V and 6 bases at J, with 14 bases between. CDR3 in DNA: TGTGCCAGCAGCCCAGGGGACGTCGGCGAGCAGTACTTC. Encoded protein: CASSPGDVGEQYF. Full variable domain (rest looked up from reference TRBV7-6 and TRBJ2-7): GAGVSQSPRYKVTKRGQDVALRCDPISGHVSLYWYRQALGQGPEFLTYFNYEAQQDKSGLPNDRFSAERPEGSISTLTIQRTEQRDSAMYRCASSPGDVGEQYFGPGTRLTVT.